This entry describes one T cell receptor beta chain. Its specificity is not known. TCRdb re-called the 5' RACE reads through MiXCR, storing one row per CDR3 protein. The table has tens of thousands of distinct CDR3 sequences, over 12% seen once; the top ten hold approximately 3.3%. The sample belongs to a study of early T cells in non-severe SARS-CoV-2 infection. Findings and caveats of the study: VDJdb matches were skewed toward anti-spike CD8 T cell responses.

The sample comprised whole blood. The sequence derives from an adult who was a healthcare worker with PCR-confirmed SARS-CoV-2 infection or an uninfected control (not recorded which).

The CDR3 DNA reads TGCGCCAGCCTTAAGGATTCTCAAGAGACCCAGTACTTC. Residues: CASLKDSQETQYF. This sequence joins TRBV5-1 and TRBJ2-5; D ambiguous. Germline V gene data show CDR1 as SGHRS and CDR2 as YFSETQ. V lost 7 bases to trimming and J lost 2 bases, with 12 bases between them. CDR3 length equals 13 residues. Full variable domain (remainder filled in from reference TRBV5-1 and TRBJ2-5): KAGVTQTPRYLIKTRGQQVTLSCSPISGHRSVSWYQQTPGQGLQFLFEYFSETQRNKGNFPGRFSGRQFSNSRSEMNVSTLELGDSALYLCASLKDSQETQYFGPGTRLLVL.